This entry is about one TCR beta chain. Looked up from germline, CDR1 is SEHNR and CDR2 is FQNEAQ (reference sequence). The CDR3 contains 13 residues. V shed 3 bases and J shed 5 bases, with 7 bases lying between them. This sample is drawn from a study of pediatric ulcerative colitis. Sequencing depth was up to 500,000 reads per sample. The repertoire was sequenced with immunoSEQ multiplex PCR; TCRdb's copy has only in-frame clones and lacks some. Of roughly 54,000 clones listed, 80% to 90% are singletons. Sequencing was performed on blood. The genes are TRBV7-9 and TRBJ2-2; D unclear. The clonotype was recovered from a boy aged 5-17 years who was a control in a study of pediatric ulcerative colitis. CDR3 bases: TGTGCCAGCAGCTTTGTGGGAACCGGGGAGCTGTTTTTT. It specifies CASSFVGTGELFF.